Listed below are T cell receptor beta chains from one sample, sequenced in a study of Graves' ophthalmopathy and Graves' hyperthyroidism. TCRdb re-analysed the multiplex PCR reads in MiXCR, keeping a single row per CDR3 protein. The profile shows around 600,000 distinct CDR3 sequences, over 40% of them singletons. The sequencing input was peripheral blood. These receptors were obtained from an adult man with Graves' ophthalmopathy. Each CDR3 is given with its conserved first and last residue. The D gene is left open where the match is weak. Where a row states a size, it is once, few, many or the class of an expanded clone; other rows omit it.

TRBJ1-2 | TRBD1 | . | TRBV29-1 | CSSGQRNYGYTF | TGCAGCTCGGGACAGCGAAACTATGGCTACACCTTC
TRBJ2-2 | TRBD2 | few | TRBV7-9 | CASSPGTSQTGELFF | TGCGCCAGCAGCCCGGGGACTAGCCAAACCGGGGAGCTGTTTTTT
TRBJ2-5 | . | . | TRBV7-9 | CAGEGQYF | TGTGCCGGGGAAGGACAGTACTTC
TRBJ1-5 | TRBD1 | . | TRBV7-9 | CASSPTGTEKGQPQHF | TGTGCCAGCAGCCCTACCGGGACAGAGAAGGGACAGCCCCAGCATTTT
TRBJ1-2 | . | . | TRBV4-1 | CASSQGPRVEYGYTF | TGCGCCAGCAGCCAAGGGCCCAGGGTGGAGTATGGCTACACCTTC
TRBJ1-5 | . | few | TRBV6-1 | CASSEASEPQHF | TGTGCCAGCAGTGAAGCGTCTGAGCCCCAGCATTTT
TRBJ1-6 | TRBD1 | . | TRBV10-3 | CASSGQGARLLSPLHF | TGTGCCAGCAGCGGGCAGGGGGCAAGGTTACTTTCACCCCTCCACTTT
TRBJ2-5 | . | many | TRBV7-3 | CASSRQGGQETQYF | TGTGCCAGCAGCCGACAGGGAGGCCAAGAGACCCAGTACTTC
TRBJ1-5 | . | many | TRBV6-1 | CASSADERVNQPQHF | TGTGCCAGCAGTGCGGACGAGAGGGTCAATCAGCCCCAGCATTTT
TRBJ2-7 | TRBD1 | many | TRBV19 | CASSMRGQGTYEQYF | TGTGCCAGTAGTATGAGGGGACAGGGGACCTACGAGCAGTACTTC
TRBJ1-2 | . | many | TRBV12-3/TRBV12-4 | CASSRALPREYGYTF | TGTGCCAGCAGTCGGGCGTTACCCCGCGAATATGGCTACACCTTC
TRBJ1-2 | TRBD1 | few | TRBV5-1 | CASSYGQGYYGYTF | TGCGCCAGCAGCTACGGACAGGGGTACTATGGCTACACCTTC
TRBJ2-7 | . | few | TRBV6-6 | CASSYVAETSYEQYF | TGTGCCAGCAGTTACGTGGCAGAAACCTCCTACGAGCAGTACTTC
TRBJ2-3 | . | few | TRBV7-9 | CASSLGLDTQYF | TGTGCCAGCAGCTTAGGTCTAGATACGCAGTATTTT
TRBJ2-7 | TRBD1 | . | TRBV6-6 | CASSYGQGADEQYF | TGTGCCAGCAGTTACGGGCAGGGGGCGGACGAGCAGTACTTC
TRBJ1-2 | TRBD1 | few | TRBV7-9 | CASRPGQGILRDYGYTF | TGTGCCAGCAGACCGGGACAGGGAATCCTAAGGGACTATGGCTACACCTTC
TRBJ1-1 | . | many | TRBV4-1 | CASSQVWQGKNTEAFF | TGCGCCAGCAGCCAAGTATGGCAGGGGAAGAACACTGAAGCTTTCTTT
TRBJ2-7 | . | . | TRBV9 | CASSVAPGSSYEQYF | TGTGCCAGCAGCGTAGCTCCAGGGAGCTCCTACGAGCAGTACTTC
TRBJ1-5 | . | many | TRBV2 | CASSEAGALQPQHF | TGTGCCAGCAGTGAAGCTGGGGCTCTTCAGCCCCAGCATTTT
TRBJ2-5 | . | few | TRBV10-3 | CASSPGLTQETQYF | TGTGCCAGCAGTCCTGGATTAACTCAAGAGACCCAGTACTTC
TRBJ1-2 | TRBD1 | . | TRBV18 | CASSPDRSIGYTF | TGTGCCAGCTCACCGGACAGGAGTATAGGCTACACCTTC
TRBJ2-5 | TRBD1 | . | TRBV24-1 | CASSRQGAQETQYF | TGTGCCAGCTCGCGACAGGGGGCTCAAGAGACCCAGTACTTC
TRBJ1-5 | TRBD1 | . | TRBV2 | CASRDTGTGGNQPQHF | TGTGCCAGCAGAGACACCGGGACAGGGGGCAATCAGCCCCAGCATTTT
TRBJ1-6 | TRBD1 | few | TRBV5-4 | CASSFPGQDNSPLHF | TGTGCCAGCAGCTTCCCGGGACAGGATAATTCACCCCTCCACTTT
TRBJ2-7 | TRBD2 | . | TRBV7-3 | CASSLTSLAVYEQYF | TGTGCCAGCAGCTTAACGAGCCTAGCGGTCTACGAGCAGTACTTC
TRBJ2-7 | TRBD1 | once | TRBV11-1 | CASSRTGGRSGEQYF | TGTGCCAGCAGCCGGACAGGGGGCAGGAGTGGCGAGCAGTACTTC
TRBJ1-4 | . | . | TRBV9 | CASSVRPEGNEKLFF | TGTGCCAGCAGCGTTAGACCCGAGGGGAATGAAAAACTGTTTTTT
TRBJ1-2 | . | once | TRBV7-2 | CASSLAGGAYGYTF | TGTGCCAGCAGCTTAGCGGGAGGGGCCTATGGCTACACCTTC
TRBJ2-3 | TRBD2 | many | TRBV7-3 | CASSLGPTSGDTQYF | TGTGCCAGCAGCTTAGGTCCGACTAGCGGGGATACGCAGTATTTT
TRBJ2-7 | . | few | TRBV9 | CASSQPPVQSEQYF | TGTGCCAGCAGCCAGCCACCTGTCCAATCCGAGCAGTACTTC
TRBJ1-1 | . | . | TRBV10-3 | CAISLGGGMNTEAFF | TGTGCCATCAGTCTGGGGGGCGGGATGAACACTGAAGCTTTCTTT